Listed below are T cell receptor beta chains from one sample, sequenced in a study of OX40 agonist ivuxolimab in advanced cancers. Sequenced by immunoSEQ multiplex PCR; TCRdb stores in-frame clones only, minus some. The sample holds tens of thousands of clones, around nine tenths seen once. The source material was CD4+ or CD8+ T cells sorted from blood, sampled in a trial of the OX40 agonist ivuxolimab. The receptors here all came from an adult with an advanced solid tumor such as melanoma, head and neck, liver or kidney cancer. The CDR3 runs from the conserved cysteine through the conserved F or W. A D gene is named only where the DNA matches it firmly. Only part of the rows carry a size: once, few, many, or a class if the clone is expanded.

TRBJ2-5 NA NA TRBV27 TGTGCCAGCAGTTTATCCCCCGCGGGGCAAGAGACCCAGTACTTC CASSLSPAGQETQYF
TRBJ2-7 NA NA TRBV30 TGTGCCTGGAGTGTACTTGGGCGGGAGCAGTACTTC CAWSVLGREQYF
TRBJ2-7 NA once TRBV7-3 TGTGCCAGCAGCCAGACGGCGTCGCCTGCGTCTGAGCAGTACTTC CASSQTASPASEQYF
TRBJ1-6 NA once TRBV6-1 TGTGCCAGCAGAGGGGGGCGGGGAAATAATTCACCCCTCCACTTT CASRGGRGNNSPLHF
TRBJ1-5 NA NA TRBV15 TGTGCCACCAGCAGAGATCGAGGCAGCTCCAATCAGCCCCAGCATTTT CATSRDRGSSNQPQHF
TRBJ1-5 TRBD1 NA TRBV6-5 TGTGCCAGCAGTTCCTCAGGGGGCGAAATCTCTCAGCCCCAGCATTTT CASSSSGGEISQPQHF
TRBJ2-3 TRBD2 NA TRBV7-9 TGTGCCAGCAGCCCCCTAGCTAGCGGGAGGGACACAGATACGCAGTATTTT CASSPLASGRDTDTQYF
TRBJ2-6 NA NA TRBV6-5 TGTGCCAGCAGCCCACAGAGCTCTGGGGCCAACGTCCTGACTTTC CASSPQSSGANVLTF
TRBJ2-2 TRBD1 NA TRBV5-4 TGTGCCATGGCTCACGGGGAAGGGGGCGCCCCGACCGGGGAGCTGTTTTTT CAMAHGEGGAPTGELFF
TRBJ2-1 TRBD2 NA TRBV27 TGTGCCAGCAGTTTGCGGACTAGCGGGAGTCATGAGCAGTTCTTC CASSLRTSGSHEQFF
TRBJ1-3 NA NA TRBV27 TGTGCCAGCAGTCCAGGAAGTTCTGGAAACACCATATATTTT CASSPGSSGNTIYF
TRBJ2-6 NA NA TRBV19 TGTGCCAGTAGTAACTCCCTCACTGGGGCCAACGTCCTGACTTTC CASSNSLTGANVLTF
TRBJ2-1 TRBD2 NA TRBV27 TGTGCCAGCAGTTTGGGCGGGAGTCTACTCTACAATGAGCAGTTCTTC CASSLGGSLLYNEQFF
TRBJ2-7 NA NA TRBV18 TGTGCCAGCTCACTACAGGGTCCCTCGACATACTACGAGCAGTACTTC CASSLQGPSTYYEQYF
TRBJ2-1 NA NA TRBV27 TGTGCCAGCAGAACTAGTACCAATGAGCAGTTCTTC CASRTSTNEQFF
TRBJ2-7 TRBD1 NA TRBV18 TGTGCCAGCACCTGGGACAGGGGATTTTCGAACTACGAGCAGTACTTC CASTWDRGFSNYEQYF
TRBJ2-1 NA NA TRBV5-4 TGTGCCAGCAGCTTGGGGCGCTCCTACAATGAGCAGTTCTTC CASSLGRSYNEQFF
TRBJ1-5 NA NA TRBV9 TGTGCCAGCAGCGTAGCTCTTGGGGGTCAGCCCCAGCATTTT CASSVALGGQPQHF
TRBJ1-3 NA NA TRBV27 TGTGCCAGCAGTTTATCCAGTAGCTCTGGAAACACCATATATTTT CASSLSSSSGNTIYF
TRBJ2-3 NA NA TRBV15 TGTGCCACCAGCAGAGAGGCTGATACGCAGTATTTT CATSREADTQYF
TRBJ2-7 NA NA TRBV27 TGTGCCAGCAGTCCCAGCCCGTATAATTGGGACGAGCAGTACTTC CASSPSPYNWDEQYF
TRBJ2-5 NA NA TRBV15 TGTGCCACCAGCAGTTACCGGGGCCAAGAGACCCAGTACTTC CATSSYRGQETQYF
TRBJ2-2 NA NA TRBV9 TGTGCCAGCAGCGTATATAGAAACACCGGGGAGCTGTTTTTT CASSVYRNTGELFF
TRBJ1-4 NA NA TRBV10-2 TGCGCCACACAGGGTTCTAATGAAAAACTGTTTTTT CATQGSNEKLFF
TRBJ1-2 NA NA TRBV5-4 TGTGCCAGCAGCTTGGAAGGGAATACCCATCTCGGCTACACCTTC CASSLEGNTHLGYTF
TRBJ2-7 NA few TRBV5-1 TGCGCCAGCAACATAGCGGACTACGAGCAGTACTTC CASNIADYEQYF
TRBJ2-1 TRBD2 NA TRBV7-3 TGTGCCAGCAGCTATACGTTAGCGGGCACCTACAATGAGCAGTTCTTC CASSYTLAGTYNEQFF